These 24 T cell receptor beta chains originate from one sample sequenced in a study of T cells in localized non-small cell lung cancer. Libraries were prepared by immunoSEQ multiplex PCR; TCRdb keeps only in-frame clonotypes and omits some of them. The data contain thousands of clones, just over 30% of them singletons. Sequenced material: normal lung tissue next to the tumor, taken before any cancer treatment. The receptors were gathered from a male donor at least 60 years old with stage III lung adenocarcinoma.

The DNA for the CDR3 is TGTGCCAGCGACGACAGGGCTGGGGCCAACGTCCTGACTTTC. It is translated as CASDDRAGANVLTF. The gene calls are TRBV19 and TRBJ2-6; 7 positions match TRBD1. J gave up 2 bases and V 9 bases, and 4 bases lay outside the gene matches. This CDR3 has 14 residues. Germline V gene sequence: CDR1 LNHDA, CDR2 SQIVND (reference sequence). Variable domain in full (rest from reference TRBV19 and TRBJ2-6): DGGITQSPKYLFRKEGQNVTLSCEQNLNHDAMYWYRQDPGQGLRLIYYSQIVNDFQKGDIAEGYSVSREKKESFPLTVTSAQKNPTAFYLCASDDRAGANVLTFGAGSRLTVL.

This clone is medium-sized within its sample. This sequence joins TRBV6-8 and TRBJ2-1; D unresolved. The length of the CDR3 is 13 residues. CDR1 and CDR2 from the germline V gene are MNHGY and SAAAGT. V lost 7 bases, J lost 3 bases, and 10 bases lay in between. CDR3 sequence (DNA): TGTGCCAGCACTAACGGGTTCTACAATGAGCAGTTCTTC. Protein product: CASTNGFYNEQFF.

This clone was seen more than once but under ten times. The chain links TRBV28 to TRBJ2-5; D not certain. V lost 6 bases to trimming and J lost 9 bases, with 23 bases between them. Germline V gives CDR1 MDHEN, CDR2 SYDVKM. The CDR3 loop spans 15 amino acids. The CDR3: CASSPAFGPIVAQYF. In DNA form, the CDR3 reads TGTGCCAGCAGCCCCGCATTTGGTCCTATTGTGGCCCAGTACTTC.

V gene TRBV6-7 combines with J gene TRBJ1-3; D is undetermined. TRBV6-7 qualifies as an ORF whose function is uncertain. The CDR3 sequence is 11 residues long. V was clipped by 10 bases and J by 3 bases, with 7 bases between them. The CDR3, as DNA: TGTGCCATCAGCTATGGAAACACCATATATTTT. Encoded protein: CAISYGNTIYF.

The chain links TRBV19 to TRBJ2-7; 7 bases line up with TRBD1. There are 14 residues in the CDR3. Losses at the gene ends were 5 bases for V and 2 bases for J; bases not matched to a gene: 6. Germline CDR1 LNHDA, CDR2 SQIVND (reference sequence). CDR3 region: CASSPWDSPYEQYF. For the CDR3, the DNA is TGTGCCAGTAGTCCCTGGGACAGTCCCTACGAGCAGTACTTC.

The chain combines TRBV18 with TRBJ2-3, with a weak D call TRBD2 (6 bases). CDR3 length equals 14 residues. V was pared by 0 bases and J by 2 bases, with 6 bases between. Germline CDR1 KGHSH, CDR2 LQKENI. This CDR3 is CASSPPGLTDTQYF. CDR3 nucleotide sequence: TGTGCCAGCTCACCACCGGGACTCACAGATACGCAGTATTTT. Complete variable domain (other parts from reference TRBV18 and TRBJ2-3): NAGVMQNPRHLVRRRGQEARLRCSPMKGHSHVYWYRQLPEEGLKFMVYLQKENIIDESGMPKERFSAEFPKEGPSILRIQQVVRGDSAAYFCASSPPGLTDTQYFGPGTRLTVL.

This clone has only a few counts. This chain joins TRBV4-1 and TRBJ2-3; TRBD2 might be the D (6 bases). CDR1 is MGHRA and CDR2 is YSYEKL in the germline V gene. The CDR3 covers 13 residues. Trimming removed 4 bases from V and 6 bases from J, with 11 bases in between. Here the CDR3 reads CASSPQGGDTQYF. Here the CDR3 DNA reads TGCGCCAGCAGCCCCCAAGGAGGGGATACGCAGTATTTT.

The rearrangement uses TRBV6-8 and TRBJ1-1; D is uncertain. Germline V gene data show CDR1 as MNHGY and CDR2 as SAAAGT. The CDR3 has 13 amino acids. The V end was cut by 7 bases, the J end by 2 bases, with 11 bases between. The CDR3 loop is CASTSGLNTEAFF. CDR3 DNA: TGTGCCAGCACCTCGGGGTTAAACACTGAAGCTTTCTTT.

The gene calls are TRBV5-1 and TRBJ1-2; 11 nucleotides line up with TRBD1. Trimming took 4 bases from V and 4 from J; bases not matched to a gene: 12. CDR3 length: 17 amino acids. CDR1 is SGHRS and CDR2 is YFSETQ in the germline V gene. CDR3 loop: CASSISGTGGFSYGYTF. Written as DNA, the CDR3 is TGCGCCAGCAGCATTTCCGGGACAGGGGGATTCAGCTATGGCTACACCTTC.

A few counts support this clone. The rearrangement joins TRBV9 to TRBJ2-3; the D gene is possibly TRBD1 (5 bases). The CDR3 has 15 residues. The V end lost 4 bases, the J end lost 5 bases, and 17 bases lay between the germline ends. Germline V gene sequence: CDR1 SGDLS, CDR2 YYNGEE. Here the CDR3 reads CASSSSNRNLDTQYF. The CDR3 DNA reads TGTGCCAGCAGCTCCTCAAACAGGAATTTAGATACGCAGTATTTT.

The CDR3 coding sequence is TGCGCCAGCAGCCAAACAGGGAAAGCTAACTATGGCTACACCTTC. Its translation: CASSQTGKANYGYTF. This sequence joins TRBV1 and TRBJ1-2; the table gives TRBD1 as D, unverified against the DNA. TRBV1 is classified as a pseudogene. The CDR3 is made up of 15 amino acids.

This chain links TRBV28 with TRBJ2-7, with TRBD2 matching 7 bases. With V trimmed by 3 bases and J by 3 bases, 5 bases remained unmatched. Germline V CDR1 and CDR2: MDHEN, SYDVKM. This CDR3 spans 14 amino acids. For the CDR3, the DNA is TGTGCCAGCAGTTTGGGGGGGAATTACTACGAGCAGTACTTC. Protein product: CASSLGGNYYEQYF. Drawing the rest from reference TRBV28 and TRBJ2-7, the complete variable domain is DVKVTQSSRYLVKRTGEKVFLECVQDMDHENMFWYRQDPGLGLRLIYFSYDVKMKEKGDIPEGYSVSREKKERFSLILESASTNQTSMYLCASSLGGNYYEQYFGPGTRLTVT.

The chain couples TRBV5-1 to TRBJ1-2, with D perhaps matching TRBD1 (5 bases). Trimming cost V 3 bases and J 8 bases, with 23 bases left between them. The CDR3 covers 16 residues. CDR1 SGHRS and CDR2 YFSETQ come from the germline V gene. The CDR3 region has the DNA TGCGCCAGCAGCTGGGGCCATGCAAGGAGCCGTGAGGGCTACACCTTC. This gives the protein CASSWGHARSREGYTF.

This chain links TRBV9 with TRBJ1-1; D gene uncertain. The V gene lost 2 bases and the J gene lost 1 base, with 3 bases spanning the gap. This CDR3 has 12 amino acids. The V gene's germline CDR1 is SGDLS and CDR2 YYNGEE. The CDR3 sequence: CASSVRNTEAFF. Here the CDR3 DNA reads TGTGCCAGCAGCGTCCGGAACACTGAAGCTTTCTTT.

There are a few counts of this clone. The chain is built from TRBV16 and TRBJ2-7; no reliable D call. Deletions cut 3 bases from V and 3 bases from J, with 9 bases between. Germline CDR1 is KGHSY and CDR2 is FQNENV. This CDR3 region has 13 residues. CDR3 protein: CASSHRSVYEQYF. CDR3 bases: TGTGCCAGCAGCCATAGGTCGGTCTACGAGCAGTACTTC.

V usage is TRBV28 and J usage is TRBJ2-7; 9 bases are a match to TRBD1. The junction had 8 bases not matched to a gene; V was cut back by 7 bases and J by 4 bases. CDR1 and CDR2 (germline): MDHEN, SYDVKM. The CDR3 is 14 amino acids. Written as DNA, the CDR3 is TGTGCCAGCACCCCCGACAGGGGGTTGTACGAGCAGTACTTC. Protein product: CASTPDRGLYEQYF.

This clone has just a few counts. The chain uses TRBV19 and TRBJ2-1; the match to TRBD2 covers 10 bases. The V gene's germline CDR1 is LNHDA and CDR2 SQIVND (reference sequence). Trimming took 7 bases from V and 6 from J; bases not matched to a gene: 12. This CDR3 has 16 residues. The CDR3 reads CASKRSGRAWGNEQFF. The CDR3 DNA reads as TGTGCCAGTAAGAGGAGCGGGAGGGCCTGGGGCAATGAGCAGTTCTTC.

This clone is deemed medium-sized. The chain couples TRBV6-8 to TRBJ2-7; perhaps D is TRBD1 or TRBD2 (5 bases each). The V gene's germline CDR1 is MNHGY and CDR2 SAAAGT. Deletions cut 6 bases from V and 0 bases from J, with 18 bases between. CDR3 length: 16 amino acids. The DNA of the CDR3 is TGTGCCAGCAGCCCAGTCTGGGGGATAAACTCCTACGAGCAGTACTTC. Its translation: CASSPVWGINSYEQYF.

This chain connects TRBV11-3 to TRBJ1-4; D is uncertain. Trimming shortened V by 5 bases and J by 0 bases, and 10 bases separated the two germline ends. CDR3 size: 15 residues. Germline CDR1 is SGHNT and CDR2 is YENEEA. As DNA, the CDR3 is TGTGCCAGCAGCCCGGACTTGCCAACTAATGAAAAACTGTTTTTT. It is translated as CASSPDLPTNEKLFF.

This clone was observed a single time. J is TRBJ2-1 and V is TRBV5-1; 10 bases are shared with TRBD2. The CDR3 has 16 amino acids. The germline V gene has CDR1 SGHRS and CDR2 YFSETQ. The V gene end was trimmed by 4 bases and the J gene end by 3 bases; junction bases not matched to a gene: 7. The CDR3 spells CASSRKREGVYNEQFF. The CDR3 nucleotides are TGCGCCAGCAGCCGTAAGCGGGAGGGGGTCTACAATGAGCAGTTCTTC.

The chain employs TRBV6-8 and TRBJ1-4; TRBD1 matches 7 bases. Germline V gene data show CDR1 as MNHGY and CDR2 as SAAAGT. V dropped 7 bases and J dropped 5; count of bases not matched to a gene: 10. CDR3 length equals 15 residues. CDR3 sequence (DNA): TGTGCCAGCACCCCCCCGGGACAGAGAAATGAAAAACTGTTTTTT. This encodes CASTPPGQRNEKLFF.

This chain's CDR3 is CASRPGSQPYSQIELFF. As DNA, the CDR3 is TGCGCCAGCAGGCCCGGAAGCCAGCCTTATTCCCAAATCGAACTGTTTTTT. The genes are TRBV5-1 and TRBJ1-4, with no clear D. Per germline, CDR1 SGHRS and CDR2 YFSETQ. CDR3 length equals 17 residues. Trimming shortened V by 5 bases and J by 12 bases, and 29 bases separated the two germline ends.

By sample fraction, this clone is medium-sized. This chain uses TRBV6-8 with TRBJ1-2; D call uncertain. The CDR3 spans 13 residues. Trimming cost V 0 bases and J 3 bases, with 5 bases left between them. Germline-derived CDR1 and CDR2 are MNHGY and SAAAGT. CDR3 amino acids: CASSYSRDYGYTF. The DNA for the CDR3 is TGTGCCAGCAGTTACTCRAGGGACTATGGCTACACCTTC.

This clone was seen a handful of times. This chain links TRBV9 with TRBJ1-4; no definite D call. Trimming stripped 3 bases from V and 7 bases from J, with 13 bases between. Per germline, CDR1 SGDLS and CDR2 YYNGEE. The length of the CDR3 is 14 residues. CDR3 sequence reads: CASSADTLSEKLFF. CDR3 nucleotides: TGTGCCAGCAGCGCTGATACTTTGAGTGAAAAACTGTTTTTT.